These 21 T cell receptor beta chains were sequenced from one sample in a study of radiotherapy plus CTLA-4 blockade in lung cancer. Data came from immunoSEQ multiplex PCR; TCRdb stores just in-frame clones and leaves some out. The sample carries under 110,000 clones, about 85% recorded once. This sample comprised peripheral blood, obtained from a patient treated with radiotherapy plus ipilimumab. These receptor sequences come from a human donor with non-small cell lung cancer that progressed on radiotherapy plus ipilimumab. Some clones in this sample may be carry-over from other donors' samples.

CDR3 bases: TGTGCCAGCAGCGTAGTAGCTAGCGGGGGGACTGAGCAGTTCTTC. The encoded protein is CASSVVASGGTEQFF. The gene calls are TRBV9 and TRBJ2-1; 11 positions match TRBD2. The CDR3 runs 15 residues. The germline V gene has CDR1 SGDLS and CDR2 YYNGEE. V was clipped by 0 bases and J by 9 bases; unmatched bases: 5.

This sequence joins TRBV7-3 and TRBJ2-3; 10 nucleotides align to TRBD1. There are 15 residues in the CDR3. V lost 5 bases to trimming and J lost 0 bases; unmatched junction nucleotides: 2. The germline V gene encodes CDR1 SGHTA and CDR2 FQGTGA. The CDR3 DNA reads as TGTGCCAGCAGCGAGGGACAGGGGAGCACAGATACGCAGTATTTT. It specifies CASSEGQGSTDTQYF.

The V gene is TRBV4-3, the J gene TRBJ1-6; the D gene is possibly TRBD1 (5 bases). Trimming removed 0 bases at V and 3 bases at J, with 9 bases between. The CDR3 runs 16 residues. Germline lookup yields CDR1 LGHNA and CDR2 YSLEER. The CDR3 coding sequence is TGCGCCAGCAGCCAAGATCCCGGACACTATAATTCACCCCTCCACTTT. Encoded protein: CASSQDPGHYNSPLHF.

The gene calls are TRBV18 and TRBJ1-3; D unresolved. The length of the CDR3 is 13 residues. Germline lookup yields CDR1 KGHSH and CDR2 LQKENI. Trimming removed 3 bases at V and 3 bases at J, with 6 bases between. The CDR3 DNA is TGTGCCAGCTCACCGGGTAGTGGAAACACCATATATTTT. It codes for CASSPGSGNTIYF.

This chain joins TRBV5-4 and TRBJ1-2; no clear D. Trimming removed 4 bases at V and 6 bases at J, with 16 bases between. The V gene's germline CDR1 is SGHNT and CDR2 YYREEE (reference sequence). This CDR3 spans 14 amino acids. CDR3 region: CASSMSGSRHGYTF. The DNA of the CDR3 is TGTGCCAGCAGCATGAGCGGGAGCCGGCATGGCTACACCTTC. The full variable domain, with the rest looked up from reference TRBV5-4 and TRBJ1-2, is ETGVTQSPTHLIKTRGQQVTLRCSSQSGHNTVSWYQQALGQGPQFIFQYYREEENGRGNFPPRFSGLQFPNYSSELNVNALELDDSALYLCASSMSGSRHGYTFGSGTRLTVV.

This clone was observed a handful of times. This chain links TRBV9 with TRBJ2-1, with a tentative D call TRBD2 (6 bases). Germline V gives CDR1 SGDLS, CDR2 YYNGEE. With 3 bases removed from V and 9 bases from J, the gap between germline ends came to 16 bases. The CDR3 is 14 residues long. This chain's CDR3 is CASSAVNLEGEQFF. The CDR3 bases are TGTGCCAGCAGCGCAGTCAATTTGGAGGGTGAGCAGTTCTTC. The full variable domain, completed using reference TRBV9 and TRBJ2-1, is DSGVTQTPKHLITATGQRVTLRCSPRSGDLSVYWYQQSLDQGLQFLIQYYNGEERAKGNILERFSAQQFPDLHSELNLSSLELGDSALYFCASSAVNLEGEQFFGPGTRLTVL.

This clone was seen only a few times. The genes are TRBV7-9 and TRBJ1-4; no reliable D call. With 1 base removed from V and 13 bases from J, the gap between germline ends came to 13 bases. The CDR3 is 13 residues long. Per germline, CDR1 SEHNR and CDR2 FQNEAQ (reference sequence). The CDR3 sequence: CASSLGVLGILFF. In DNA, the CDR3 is TGTGCCAGCAGCTTAGGAGTGTTAGGGATACTGTTTTTT.

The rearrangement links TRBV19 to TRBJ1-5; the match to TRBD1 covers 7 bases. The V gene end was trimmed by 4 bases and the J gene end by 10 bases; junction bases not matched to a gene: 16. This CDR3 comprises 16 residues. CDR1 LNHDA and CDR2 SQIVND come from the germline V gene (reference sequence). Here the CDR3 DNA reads TGTGCCAGTAGTACACACGGGACAGCGGGTTTTCGACCCCAGCATTTT. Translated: CASSTHGTAGFRPQHF.

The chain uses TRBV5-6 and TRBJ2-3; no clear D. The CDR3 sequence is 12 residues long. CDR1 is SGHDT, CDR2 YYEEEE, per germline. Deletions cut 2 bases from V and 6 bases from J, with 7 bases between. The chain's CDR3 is CASSLLGDTQYF. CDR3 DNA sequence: TGTGCCAGCAGCTTACTGGGGGATACGCAGTATTTT.

The DNA for the CDR3 is TGCGCCCGCACCGACTGGGAGGAAAAACTGTTTTTT. Its protein product is CARTDWEEKLFF. The V gene is TRBV10-1, the J gene TRBJ1-4; D call uncertain. Trimming pared 11 bases from V and 8 bases from J, leaving 15 bases between. The CDR3 extends over 12 amino acids. Germline values: CDR1 WNHNN, CDR2 SYGVQD (reference sequence).

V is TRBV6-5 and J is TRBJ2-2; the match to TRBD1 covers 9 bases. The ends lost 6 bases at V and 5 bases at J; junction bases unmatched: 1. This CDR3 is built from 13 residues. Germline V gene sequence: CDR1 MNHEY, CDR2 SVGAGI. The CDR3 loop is CASRGTGTGELFF. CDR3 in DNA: TGTGCCAGCAGGGGGACAGGGACCGGGGAGCTGTTTTTT.

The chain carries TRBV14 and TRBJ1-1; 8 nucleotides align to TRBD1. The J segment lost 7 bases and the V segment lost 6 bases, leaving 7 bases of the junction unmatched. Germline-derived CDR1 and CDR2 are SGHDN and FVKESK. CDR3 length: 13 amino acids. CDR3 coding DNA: TGTGCCAGCAGGCGACAGGGGTCCGGTGAAGCTTTCTTT. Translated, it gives CASRRQGSGEAFF.

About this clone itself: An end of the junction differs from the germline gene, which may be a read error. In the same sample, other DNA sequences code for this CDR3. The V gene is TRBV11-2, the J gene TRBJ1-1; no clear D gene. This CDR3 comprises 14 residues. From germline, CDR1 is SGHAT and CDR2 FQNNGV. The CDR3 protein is CASSLGPSGTEAFF. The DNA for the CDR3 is TGTGCCAGCAGCTTAGGGCCCTCGGGCACTGAAGCCTTCTTT. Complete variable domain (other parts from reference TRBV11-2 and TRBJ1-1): EAGVAQSPRYKIIEKRQSVAFWCNPISGHATLYWYQQILGQGPKLLIQFQNNGVVDDSQLPKDRFSAERLKGVDSTLKIQPAKLEDSAVYLCASSLGPSGTEAFFGQGTRLTVV.

In DNA, the CDR3 is TGTGCCAGTAGTATGTTGCAGGGTGTGGACTCTGGGGCCAACGTCCTGACTTTC. It specifies CASSMLQGVDSGANVLTF. The chain combines TRBV19 with TRBJ2-6; D is perhaps TRBD1 (5 bases). From germline, CDR1 is LNHDA and CDR2 SQIVND (reference sequence). The CDR3 extends over 18 amino acids. V was clipped by 3 bases and J by 0 bases, with 15 bases between them.

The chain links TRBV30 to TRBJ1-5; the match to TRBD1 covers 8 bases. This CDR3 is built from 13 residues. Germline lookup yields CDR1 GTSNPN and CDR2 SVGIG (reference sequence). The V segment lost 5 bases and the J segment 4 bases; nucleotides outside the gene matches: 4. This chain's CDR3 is CAWGQGGNQPQHF. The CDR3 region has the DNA TGTGCCTGGGGACAGGGTGGAAATCAGCCCCAGCATTTT.

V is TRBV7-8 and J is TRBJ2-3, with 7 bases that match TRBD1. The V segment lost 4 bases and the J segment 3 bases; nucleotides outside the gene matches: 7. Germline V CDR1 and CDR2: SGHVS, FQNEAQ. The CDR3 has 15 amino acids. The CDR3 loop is CASSSDRLFTDTQYF. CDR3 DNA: TGTGCCAGCAGCTCGGACAGGTTATTTACAGATACGCAGTATTTT.

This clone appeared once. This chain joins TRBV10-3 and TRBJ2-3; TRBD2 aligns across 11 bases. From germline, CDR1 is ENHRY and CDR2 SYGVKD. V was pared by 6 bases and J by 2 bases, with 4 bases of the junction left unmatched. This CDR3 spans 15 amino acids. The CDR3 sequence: CAIRPSGGHTDTQYF. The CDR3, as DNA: TGTGCCATCAGACCTAGCGGGGGGCACACAGATACGCAGTATTTT.

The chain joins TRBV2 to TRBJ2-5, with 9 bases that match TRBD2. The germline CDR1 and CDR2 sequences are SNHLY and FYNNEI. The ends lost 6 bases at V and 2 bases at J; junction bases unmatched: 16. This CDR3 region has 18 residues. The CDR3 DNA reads TGTGCCAGCAGCCTAAGAGGGCTAGCGGGACACGATCAAGAGACCCAGTACTTC. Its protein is CASSLRGLAGHDQETQYF.

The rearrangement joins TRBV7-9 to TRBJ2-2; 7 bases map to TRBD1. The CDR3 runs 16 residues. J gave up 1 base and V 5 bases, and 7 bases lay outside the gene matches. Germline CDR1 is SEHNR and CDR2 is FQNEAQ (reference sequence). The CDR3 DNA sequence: TGTGCCAGCAGCATACTACAGGGGATGAACACCGGGGAGCTGTTTTTT. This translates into CASSILQGMNTGELFF.

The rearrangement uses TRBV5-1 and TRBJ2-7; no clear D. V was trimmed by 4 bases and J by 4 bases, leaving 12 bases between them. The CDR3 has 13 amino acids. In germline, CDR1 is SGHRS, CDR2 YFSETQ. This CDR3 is CASSLLITYEQYF. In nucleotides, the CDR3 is TGCGCCAGCAGCCTCCTAATTACTTACGAGCAGTACTTC. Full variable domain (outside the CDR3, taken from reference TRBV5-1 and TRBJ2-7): KAGVTQTPRYLIKTRGQQVTLSCSPISGHRSVSWYQQTPGQGLQFLFEYFSETQRNKGNFPGRFSGRQFSNSRSEMNVSTLELGDSALYLCASSLLITYEQYFGPGTRLTVT.

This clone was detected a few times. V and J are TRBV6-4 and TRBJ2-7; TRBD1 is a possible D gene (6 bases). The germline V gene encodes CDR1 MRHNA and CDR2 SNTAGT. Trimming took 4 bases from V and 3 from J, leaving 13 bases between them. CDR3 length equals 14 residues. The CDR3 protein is CASSVTGTHYEQYF. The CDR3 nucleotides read TGTGCCAGCAGTGTCACCGGGACACACTACGAGCAGTACTTC.